These 13 T cell receptor beta chains came from one sample sequenced in a study of monozygotic twins with inflammatory bowel disease. From the 5' RACE reads, TCRdb lists one entry per CDR3 protein and no DNA. Its listing shows 150,000 to 200,000 distinct CDR3 sequences. Sequenced input: blood. The receptors stem from a human donor with ulcerative colitis or Crohn's disease, or a healthy co-twin of an affected twin (not recorded which).

The genes are TRBV10-3 and TRBJ1-4; TCRdb's D gene call, TRBD1, goes unchecked for lack of DNA. CDR3 length equals 14 residues. Germline lookup yields CDR1 ENHRY and CDR2 SYGVKD. The chain's CDR3 is CAISRQGANEKLFF.

The rearrangement links TRBV10-3 to TRBJ2-7; lacking DNA, the TRBD1 call made by TCRdb goes unchecked. The CDR3 loop spans 14 amino acids. The germline V gene encodes CDR1 ENHRY and CDR2 SYGVKD. This CDR3 is CAISEMDRTYEQYF.

V and J are TRBV7-2 and TRBJ2-1; TCRdb returns TRBD1, unconfirmable since there is no DNA. Germline assignment: CDR1 SGHTA and CDR2 FQGNSA. The CDR3 consists of 16 residues. CDR3 sequence: CASSLAGTDKYNEQFF.

The J gene is TRBJ2-3, the V gene TRBV6-5; the TRBD1 assignment by TCRdb is unverifiable without DNA. From germline, CDR1 is MNHEY and CDR2 SVGAGI. The CDR3 has 12 residues. The CDR3 here is CASSSGGGTQYF.

This chain links TRBV19 with TRBJ2-3; without DNA, the TCRdb call of TRBD2 cannot be checked. This CDR3 comprises 17 residues. Germline V CDR1 and CDR2: LNHDA, SQIVND (reference sequence). CDR3 sequence: CASSIGTSGRSTDTQYF.

The genes are TRBV5-1 and TRBJ2-3; absent DNA, TCRdb's TRBD2 call cannot be checked. This CDR3 is built from 16 residues. Looked up from germline, CDR1 is SGHRS and CDR2 is YFSETQ. CDR3 region: CASSLLSGVGTDTQYF. Using reference TRBV5-1 and TRBJ2-3 for the parts outside the CDR3, the full variable domain is KAGVTQTPRYLIKTRGQQVTLSCSPISGHRSVSWYQQTPGQGLQFLFEYFSETQRNKGNFPGRFSGRQFSNSRSEMNVSTLELGDSALYLCASSLLSGVGTDTQYFGPGTRLTVL.

The chain is built from TRBV6-5 and TRBJ2-1. This CDR3 comprises 15 residues. The germline V gene has CDR1 MNHEY and CDR2 SVGAGI. Here the CDR3 reads CASRPSVSSYNEQFF.

The rearrangement joins TRBV29-1 to TRBJ2-1; TCRdb's assignment of TRBD2 cannot be checked, as there is no DNA. CDR1 is SQVTM and CDR2 is ANQGSEA in the germline V gene. The CDR3 totals 13 residues. The chain's CDR3 is CSVSGRARNEQFF.

The chain is built from TRBV20-1 and TRBJ1-2; the D gene TCRdb calls, TRBD1, cannot be checked with no DNA. This CDR3 has 14 residues. Germline V lookup: CDR1 DFQATT, CDR2 SNEGSKA (reference sequence). CDR3 residues: CSAARDRNNYGYTF.

CDR3 sequence reads: CSLWPGQDYNEQFF. V gene TRBV29-1 combines with J gene TRBJ2-1; TCRdb outputs TRBD1, but without DNA this stays unchecked. Germline values: CDR1 SQVTM, CDR2 ANQGSEA. The CDR3 length is 14 residues.

The genes are TRBV7-2 and TRBJ2-5. CDR3 length: 12 amino acids. Germline lookup yields CDR1 SGHTA and CDR2 FQGNSA. The CDR3 reads CASSLTFETQYF.

The J gene is TRBJ2-1, the V gene TRBV20-1; TCRdb outputs TRBD1, but without DNA this stays unchecked. Germline lookup yields CDR1 DFQATT and CDR2 SNEGSKA (reference sequence). This CDR3 is 18 amino acids long. The CDR3 sequence is CSARPPGRVSWGYNEQFF.

The chain uses TRBV5-6 and TRBJ1-3; the TCRdb call, TRBD1, lacks DNA for checking. There are 15 residues in the CDR3. The germline gives CDR1 SGHDT, CDR2 YYEEEE. The CDR3 sequence: CASSSIQGRGNTIYF.